Listed below are T cell receptor beta chains from one sample, sequenced in a study of beta chain features in type 1 diabetes. The data were produced by immunoSEQ multiplex PCR, yet TCRdb's version contains in-frame clones alone and is incomplete. The data contain under 200,000 clones, around 8.6% of them seen just once; the ten biggest clones take up around 0.5%. Sequencing was done on a sample of central memory CD4+ T cells from blood. The source is a woman aged 18-29 years with type 1 diabetes. Each CDR3 is given with its conserved first and last residue. D genes are given only for firm matches. Clone size is shown for a subset of rows, as once, few, many or a class of expanded clone.

J	V	size	D	CDR3	DNA
TRBJ2-1	TRBV5-1	few	NA	CASSLGGPRLVYNEQFF	TGCGCCAGCAGCTTGGGAGGGCCTAGACTAGTCTACAATGAGCAGTTCTTC
TRBJ1-4	TRBV20-1	few	NA	CSAASGEKLFF	TGCAGTGCTGCCTCGGGGGAAAAACTGTTTTTT
TRBJ2-6	TRBV7-9	few	NA	CASSRETGANVLTF	TGTGCCAGCAGCCGAGAAACTGGGGCCAACGTCCTGACTTTC
TRBJ1-5	TRBV27	few	NA	CASSLQGSNQPQHF	TGTGCCAGCAGTTTACAGGGTAGCAATCAGCCCCAGCATTTT
TRBJ1-6	TRBV11-2	NA	NA	CASSLETGSPLHF	TGTGCCAGCAGCTTAGAGACGGGGTCCCCCCTCCACTTT
TRBJ2-2	TRBV1	few	NA	CTSRSLSRGGELFF	TGCACCAGCAGGAGTCTATCTAGGGGCGGGGAGCTGTTTTTT
TRBJ2-7	TRBV23-1	NA	NA	CASSQSGHRWSSYEQYF	TGCGCCAGCAGTCAATCGGGCCACAGGTGGAGCTCCTACGAGCAGTACTTC
TRBJ2-7	TRBV5-1	few	TRBD2	CASRQAGNEQYF	TGCGCCAGCAGACAAGCGGGGAACGAGCAGTACTTC
TRBJ2-5	TRBV7-2	NA	NA	CASSLGSNQETQYF	TGTGCCAGCAGCTTAGGTTCAAATCAAGAGACCCAGTACTTC
TRBJ2-4	TRBV18	few	NA	CASSPQAGAGNIQYF	TGTGCCAGCTCACCACAGGCAGGGGCGGGAAACATTCAGTACTTC
TRBJ1-1	TRBV2	few	NA	CASRFGRRDTEAFF	TGTGCCAGCCGTTTTGGTCGGAGGGACACTGAAGCTTTCTTT
TRBJ2-7	TRBV19	NA	NA	CASSTGGPINEQYF	TGTGCCAGTAGTACCGGGGGTCCTATTAACGAGCAGTACTTC
TRBJ2-2	TRBV6-6	NA	NA	CASIRGTQNTGELFF	TGTGCCAGCATTAGGGGGACCCAGAACACCGGGGAGCTGTTTTTT
TRBJ1-6	TRBV5-1	many	NA	CASSSGQNNSPLHF	TGCGCCAGCAGCTCCGGACAGAATAATTCACCCCTCCACTTT
TRBJ2-7	TRBV7-2	few	TRBD2	CASSDRTSGPYEQYF	TGTGCCAGCAGCGATCGGACTAGCGGGCCCTACGAGCAGTACTTC
TRBJ1-2	TRBV5-1	NA	TRBD1	CASSENTGGGYGYTF	TGCGCCAGCAGCGAAAACACAGGGGGCGGCTATGGCTACACCTTC
TRBJ2-4	TRBV7-2	NA	NA	CASSLRLAKNIQYF	TGTGCCAGCAGCTTAAGACTAGCCAAAAACATTCAGTACTTC
TRBJ2-7	TRBV10-1	NA	NA	CASSEIGGYEQYF	TGCGCCAGCAGCGAAATAGGGGGCTACGAGCAGTACTTC